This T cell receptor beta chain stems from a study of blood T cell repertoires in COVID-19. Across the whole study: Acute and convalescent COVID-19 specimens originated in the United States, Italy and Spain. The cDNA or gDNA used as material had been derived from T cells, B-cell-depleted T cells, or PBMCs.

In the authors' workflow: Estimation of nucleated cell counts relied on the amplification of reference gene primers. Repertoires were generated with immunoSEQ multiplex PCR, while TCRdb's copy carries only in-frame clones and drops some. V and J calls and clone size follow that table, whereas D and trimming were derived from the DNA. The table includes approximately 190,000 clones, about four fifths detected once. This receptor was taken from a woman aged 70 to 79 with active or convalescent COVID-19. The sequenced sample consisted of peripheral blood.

The CDR3 bases are TGTGCCAGCAGCTTAGGCTTCAGCGGGAGGGCCTACAATGAGCAGTTCTTC. Translation: CASSLGFSGRAYNEQFF. This sequence joins TRBV7-2 and TRBJ2-1; the match to TRBD2 covers 10 bases. The CDR3 has 17 residues. Looked up from germline, CDR1 is SGHTA and CDR2 is FQGNSA. The ends lost 1 base at V and 2 bases at J; junction bases unmatched: 5.